The next 5 T cell receptor beta chains were all read from a single sample in a study of beta chain features in type 1 diabetes. What was sequenced were expressed TCRB transcripts, since all of the isolated RNA had been reverse transcribed. The method was immunoSEQ multiplex PCR; TCRdb's version includes in-frame clones alone and lacks a portion of them. This sample yields under 200,000 clones, of which around 8.4% are seen a single time; around 0.5% belongs to the top ten. Overall study results and limits: Moderate but significant shortening of TCRB CDR3s was recorded in all four CD4+ subsets from Type 1 diabetes patients.

Their antigens are not known. The sample taken for sequencing was central memory CD4+ T cells from blood. These receptors originate from a woman aged 18-29 years with type 1 diabetes.

The gene calls are TRBV29-1 and TRBJ2-2; TRBD2 might be the D (7 bases). Trimming pared 6 bases from V and 2 bases from J, leaving 19 bases between. This CDR3 spans 16 amino acids. Germline values: CDR1 SQVTM, CDR2 ANQGSEA. As DNA, the CDR3 is TGCAGCGTCCGACGTCGGGGGGCAGGTAACACCGGGGAGCTGTTTTTT. This translates into CSVRRRGAGNTGELFF.

This rearrangement joins TRBV4-3 to TRBJ2-5; D is ambiguous. CDR3 length: 16 amino acids. CDR1 is LGHNA and CDR2 is YSLEER in the germline V gene. V was shortened by 0 bases and J by 7 bases, with 18 bases between the two germline ends. The CDR3 loop reads CASSQDFTGPRTTQYF. Here the CDR3 DNA reads TGCGCCAGCAGCCAAGATTTTACGGGTCCCAGAACGACCCAGTACTTC.

This clone was detected ten times or more. The chain has TRBV18 and TRBJ2-5; 11 positions agree with TRBD2. V lost 0 bases and J lost 3; bases outside the gene matches: 0. The CDR3 is made up of 15 amino acids. CDR1 KGHSH and CDR2 LQKENI come from the germline V gene. The CDR3 DNA is TGTGCCAGCTCACCACCGGGACTAGCGGAAGAGACCCAGTACTTC. Its protein is CASSPPGLAEETQYF.

This chain joins TRBV7-2 and TRBJ2-1; 10 bases fit TRBD1. The CDR3 extends over 14 amino acids. With V trimmed by 6 bases and J by 8 bases, 7 bases remained unmatched. Germline CDR1 reads SGHTA; CDR2 reads FQGNSA. The CDR3 DNA reads as TGTGCCAGCAGGCCGGGACAGGGGATGTATGAGCAGTTCTTC. Protein sequence: CASRPGQGMYEQFF. Using reference TRBV7-2 and TRBJ2-1 for the parts outside the CDR3, the full variable domain is GAGVSQSPSNKVTEKGKDVELRCDPISGHTALYWYRQSLGQGLEFLIYFQGNSAPDKSGLPSDRFSAERTGGSVSTLTIQRTQQEDSAVYLCASRPGQGMYEQFFGPGTRLTVL.

V is TRBV7-2 and J is TRBJ2-1, with D maybe TRBD1 (6 bases). With 7 bases removed from V and 4 bases from J, the gap between germline ends came to 17 bases. CDR1 SGHTA and CDR2 FQGNSA come from the germline V gene. The CDR3 has 15 residues. As DNA, the CDR3 is TGTGCCAGCACCCACGTCGGCCAGGGGTACAATGAGCAGTTCTTC. This translates into CASTHVGQGYNEQFF.